Given below is one TCR beta chain in context. Its antigen is as yet unknown. The sample originates from a study of shared clonotypes between healthy human individuals. Study results and caveats: Blood was the only sampled material, and tissue repertoires likely differ.

The CDR3 has 16 amino acids. CDR1 is SEHNR and CDR2 is FQNEAQ in the germline V gene (reference sequence). V lost 5 bases, J lost 10 bases, and 8 bases stayed unmatched. Libraries were prepared by immunoSEQ multiplex PCR; TCRdb keeps only in-frame clonotypes and omits some of them. The repertoire includes roughly 2.2 million clones, about nine tenths of them detected once, and about 0.36% sits in the top ten. The TCR was taken from a man younger than 35 in good health. Some clones in this sample may be carry-over from other donors' samples. The chain is built from TRBV7-9 and TRBJ2-1; 16 bases are shared with TRBD2. Sequenced input: naive CD4+ T cells from PBMCs. Subset defined: CD45RA+ positively selected. The CDR3 sequence is CASSPGTSGRAEEQFF. The CDR3 DNA reads as TGTGCCAGCAGCCCCGGGACTAGCGGGAGGGCCGAAGAGCAGTTCTTC.